This paragraph covers one T cell receptor (beta chain) sequence. The source of the sample is a study of T cells after yellow fever vaccination. TCRdb reprocessed the 5' RACE reads with MiXCR, giving one entry per CDR3 protein. In the table there are more than 200,000 distinct CDR3 sequences, about 3.9% of which are singletons. The specimen was PBMCs, collected 15 days after the yellow fever booster vaccination. The receptor was isolated from a man younger than 35 who received the YFV17D yellow fever vaccine.

Here the CDR3 reads CASRPTGATEGQGGIQYF. The CDR3, as DNA: TGTGCAAGTCGCCCCACCGGGGCTACGGAGGGACAGGGGGGCATTCAGTACTTC. The rearrangement joins TRBV12-2 to TRBJ2-4; TRBD1, the D gene given by the table, was not confirmed from the DNA. TRBV12-2 constitutes a pseudogene. This CDR3 is built from 18 residues.